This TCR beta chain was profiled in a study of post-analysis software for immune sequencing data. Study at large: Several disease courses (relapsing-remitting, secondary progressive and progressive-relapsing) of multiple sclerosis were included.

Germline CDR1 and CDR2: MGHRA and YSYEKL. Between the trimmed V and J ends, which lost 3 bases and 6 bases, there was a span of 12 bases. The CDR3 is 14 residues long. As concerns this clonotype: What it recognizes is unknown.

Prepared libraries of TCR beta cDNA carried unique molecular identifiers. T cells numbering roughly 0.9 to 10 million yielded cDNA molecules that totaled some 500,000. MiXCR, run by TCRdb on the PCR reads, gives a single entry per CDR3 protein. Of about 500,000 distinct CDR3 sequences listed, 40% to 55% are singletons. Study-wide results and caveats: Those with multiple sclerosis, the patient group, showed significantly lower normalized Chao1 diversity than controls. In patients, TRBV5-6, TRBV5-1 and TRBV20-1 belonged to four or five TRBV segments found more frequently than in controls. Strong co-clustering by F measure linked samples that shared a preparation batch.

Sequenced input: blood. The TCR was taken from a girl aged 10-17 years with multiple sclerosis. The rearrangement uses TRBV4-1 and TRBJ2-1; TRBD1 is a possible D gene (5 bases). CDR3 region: CASSHQGRSNEQFF. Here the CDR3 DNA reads TGCGCCAGCAGCCACCAGGGTAGAAGCAATGAGCAGTTCTTC.